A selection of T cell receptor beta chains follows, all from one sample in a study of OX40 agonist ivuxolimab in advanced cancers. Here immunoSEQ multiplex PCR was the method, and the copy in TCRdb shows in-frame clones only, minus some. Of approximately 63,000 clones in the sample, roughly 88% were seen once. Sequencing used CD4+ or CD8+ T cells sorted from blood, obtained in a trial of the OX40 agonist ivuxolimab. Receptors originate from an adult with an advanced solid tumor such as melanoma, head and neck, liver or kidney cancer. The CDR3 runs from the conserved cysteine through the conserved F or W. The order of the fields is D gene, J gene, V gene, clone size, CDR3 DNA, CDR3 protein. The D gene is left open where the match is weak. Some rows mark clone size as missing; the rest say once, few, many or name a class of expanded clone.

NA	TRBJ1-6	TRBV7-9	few	TGTGCCAGCAGCTTAACGTCGTCACCCCTCCACTTT	CASSLTSSPLHF
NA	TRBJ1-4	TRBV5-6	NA	TGTGCCAGCAGTTCCCGGGACTGGACTAATGAAAAACTGTTTTTT	CASSSRDWTNEKLFF
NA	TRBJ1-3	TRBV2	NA	TGTGCCAGCAGACAGTGGAGCTCTGGAAACACCATATATTTT	CASRQWSSGNTIYF
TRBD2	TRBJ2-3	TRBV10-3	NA	TGTGCCATCAGTGAGAGGGGGGATAGCGGGAGAGAGGCAGATACGCAGTATTTT	CAISERGDSGREADTQYF
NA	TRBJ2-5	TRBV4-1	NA	TGCGCCAGCAGCCGACAGGAGGAAGAGACCCAGTACTTC	CASSRQEEETQYF
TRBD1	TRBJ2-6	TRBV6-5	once	TGTGCCAGCAGTTCGACAGGGCCTGGGGCCAACGTCCTGACTTTC	CASSSTGPGANVLTF
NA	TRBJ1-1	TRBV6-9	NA	TGTGCCAGCAGGGTCAGGGTGAACACTGAAGCTTTCTTT	CASRVRVNTEAFF
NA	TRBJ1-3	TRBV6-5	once	TGTGCCAGCAGTTACTCATCACAGTACTCTGGAAACACCATATATTTT	CASSYSSQYSGNTIYF
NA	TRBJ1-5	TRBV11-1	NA	TGTGCCAGCAGCCTCGCCGGCGGCGATCAGCCCCAGCATTTT	CASSLAGGDQPQHF
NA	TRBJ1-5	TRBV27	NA	TGTGCCAGCAGTTTCTATGGCAATCAGCCCCAGCATTTT	CASSFYGNQPQHF
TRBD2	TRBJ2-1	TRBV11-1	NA	TGTGCCAGCAGCTTAAATGAGGCTAGCGGCTCCTACAATGAGCAGTTCTTC	CASSLNEASGSYNEQFF
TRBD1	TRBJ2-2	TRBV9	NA	TGTGCCAGCAGCGTCCAGGGGGACACCGGGGAGCTGTTTTTT	CASSVQGDTGELFF
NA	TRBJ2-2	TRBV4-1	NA	TGCGCCAGCAGCCAACACGGACAGTCGACAGGGGAGCTGTTTTTT	CASSQHGQSTGELFF
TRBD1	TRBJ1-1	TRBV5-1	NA	TGCGCCAGCAGCTTGAGGTTACAGGGGGACGCTTTCTTT	CASSLRLQGDAFF
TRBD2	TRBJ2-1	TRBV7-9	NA	TGTGCCAGCAGCTTAGGGAGGGGGCTAGCGGGAGAGAATGAGCAGTTCTTC	CASSLGRGLAGENEQFF
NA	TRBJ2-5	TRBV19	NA	TGTGCCAGTAGTATCGGCTACCAAGAGACCCAGTACTTC	CASSIGYQETQYF
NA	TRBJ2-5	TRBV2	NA	TGTGCCAGCAGCTCCGGGAGCAAAGAGACCCAGTACTTC	CASSSGSKETQYF
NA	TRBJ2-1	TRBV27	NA	TGTGCCAGCAGTTTATTTCGCGGGATGGGGAATGAGCAGTTCTTC	CASSLFRGMGNEQFF
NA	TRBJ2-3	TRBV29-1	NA	TGCAGCGCCACGCTAACTAGCACAGATACGCAGTATTTT	CSATLTSTDTQYF
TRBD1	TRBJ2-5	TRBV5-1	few	TGCGCCAGCAGCGTCCGGGACAGGGACGTGACCCAGTACTTC	CASSVRDRDVTQYF
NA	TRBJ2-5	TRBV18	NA	TGTGCCAGCTCACCACCGGGGGCAAAAGAGACCCAGTACTTC	CASSPPGAKETQYF
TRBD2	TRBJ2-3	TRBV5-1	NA	TGCGCCAGCAGCTTGGGACTAGCGGGGGGCAGCGGCACAGATACGCAGTATTTT	CASSLGLAGGSGTDTQYF
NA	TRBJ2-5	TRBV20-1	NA	TGCAGTGCCCCGAACCAAGAGACCCAGTACTTC	CSAPNQETQYF
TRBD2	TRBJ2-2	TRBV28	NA	TGTGCCAGCAGTCCTAGCGGGAACGCCGGGGAGCTGTTTTTT	CASSPSGNAGELFF
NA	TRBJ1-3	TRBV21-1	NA	TGTGCCAGCAGCAACCCTCGCCCCCCAATTAAGTCTGCTGGAAACACCATATATTTT	CASSNPRPPIKSAGNTIYF
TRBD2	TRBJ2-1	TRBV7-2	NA	TGTGCCAGCAGCATCAGCGGGAGCTCCTACAATGAGCAGTTCTTC	CASSISGSSYNEQFF
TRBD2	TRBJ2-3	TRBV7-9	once	TGTGCCAGCAGCTTGTACGGGACTAGTGGTACAGATACGCAGTATTTT	CASSLYGTSGTDTQYF
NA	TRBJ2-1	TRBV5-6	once	TGTGCCAGCAGCTTGAACAGGGACGGTGAGCAGTTCTTC	CASSLNRDGEQFF
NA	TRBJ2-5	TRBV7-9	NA	TGTGCCAGCAGCTTAGCGGGTGGAGAGACCCAGTACTTC	CASSLAGGETQYF
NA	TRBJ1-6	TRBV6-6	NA	TGTGCCAGCAGTTCCCGGGGGGCGGGGAATTCACCCCTCCACTTT	CASSSRGAGNSPLHF
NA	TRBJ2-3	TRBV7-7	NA	TGTGCTAGCAGCTTAGGGTTAGAAGCAGATACGCAGTATTTT	CASSLGLEADTQYF
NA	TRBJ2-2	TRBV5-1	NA	TGCGCCAGCAGCTTAGTGGGAGGCCCCACCGGGGAGCTGTTTTTT	CASSLVGGPTGELFF
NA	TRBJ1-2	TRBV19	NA	TGTGCCAGTAGTATAGGTAGCAGGGGCACTACCGGCTACACCTTC	CASSIGSRGTTGYTF
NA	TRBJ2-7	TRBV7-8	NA	TGTGCCAGCAGCTTAGCGCCTGGACGGACCCCTTCTACCGAGTACTTC	CASSLAPGRTPSTEYF
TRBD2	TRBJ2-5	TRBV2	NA	TGTGCCAGCAGTGACAGGACTAGCGGAGAGACCCAGTACTTC	CASSDRTSGETQYF
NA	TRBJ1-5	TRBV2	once	TGTGCCAGCAGTGAAGGGTTGGGGGGTCAGCCCCAGCATTTT	CASSEGLGGQPQHF
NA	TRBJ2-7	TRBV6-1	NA	TGTGCCAGCAGCCGAGACTCTGAATTTGAGCAGTACTTC	CASSRDSEFEQYF
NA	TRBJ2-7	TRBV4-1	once	TGCGCCAGCAGCCAAAGGCAGGGAGCCCTCTACGAGCAGTACTTC	CASSQRQGALYEQYF
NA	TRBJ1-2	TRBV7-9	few	TGTGCCAGCAGCTCAGGACAGCCCTATGGCTACACCTTC	CASSSGQPYGYTF
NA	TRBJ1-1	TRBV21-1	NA	TGTGCCAGCAGCAAAGGGGACAGCGCCGAAGCTTTCTTT	CASSKGDSAEAFF
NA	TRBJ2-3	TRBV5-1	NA	TGCGCCAGCAGCTTGAACCGGGCTGGGGGCACAGATACGCAGTATTTT	CASSLNRAGGTDTQYF
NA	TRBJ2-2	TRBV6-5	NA	TGTGCCAGCAGTTATGGGGCAGGGATGATGTTTTTT	CASSYGAGMMFF
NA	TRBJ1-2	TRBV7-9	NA	TGTGCCAGCAGCTTCAACCCCACGAACTATGGCTACACCTTC	CASSFNPTNYGYTF
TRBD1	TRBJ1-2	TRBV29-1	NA	TGCAGCGTTGGGGAGAGGGACAGGGTTGACTATGGCTACACCTTC	CSVGERDRVDYGYTF
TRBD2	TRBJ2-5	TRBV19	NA	TGTGCCAGTAGTATGGAGAGTGGAAAGCGGGAGACGGAGACCCAGTACTTC	CASSMESGKRETETQYF
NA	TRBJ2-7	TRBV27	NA	TGTGCCAGCAGGACCGGTACTTACGAGCAGTACTTC	CASRTGTYEQYF
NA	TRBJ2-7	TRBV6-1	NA	TGTGCCAGCAGTCTACAGGGGGGGCCTTACGAGCAGTACTTC	CASSLQGGPYEQYF
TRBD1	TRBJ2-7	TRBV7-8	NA	TGTGCCAGCAGCTCGACAGGGGGGCAGTACTTC	CASSSTGGQYF
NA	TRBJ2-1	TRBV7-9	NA	TGTGCCAGCAGCTTAGCCGGTCCGAATTACAATGAGCAGTTCTTC	CASSLAGPNYNEQFF
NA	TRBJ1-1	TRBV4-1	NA	TGCGCCAGCAGCCAAAAGGAGGGTAGGGATGAAGCTTTCTTT	CASSQKEGRDEAFF
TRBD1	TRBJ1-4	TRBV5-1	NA	TGCGCCAGTCAACGGGACAGGGGGACTAATGAAAAACTGTTTTTT	CASQRDRGTNEKLFF
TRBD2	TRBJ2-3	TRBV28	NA	TGTGCCAGCATTTGGTCCGGGACTAGCGGGTTTACAGATACGCAGTATTTT	CASIWSGTSGFTDTQYF